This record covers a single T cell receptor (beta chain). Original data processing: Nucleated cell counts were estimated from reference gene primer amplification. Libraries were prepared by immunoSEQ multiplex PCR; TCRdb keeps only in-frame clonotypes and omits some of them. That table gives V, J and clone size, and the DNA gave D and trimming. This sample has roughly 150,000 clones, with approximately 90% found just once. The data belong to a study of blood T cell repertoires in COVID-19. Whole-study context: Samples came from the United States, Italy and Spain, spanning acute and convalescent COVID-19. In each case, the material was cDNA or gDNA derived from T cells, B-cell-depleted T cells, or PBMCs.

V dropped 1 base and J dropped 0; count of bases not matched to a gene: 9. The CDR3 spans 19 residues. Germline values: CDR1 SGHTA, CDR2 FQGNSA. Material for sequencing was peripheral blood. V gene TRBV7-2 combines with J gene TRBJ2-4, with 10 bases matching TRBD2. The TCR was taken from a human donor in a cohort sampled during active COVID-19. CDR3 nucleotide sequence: TGTGCCAGCAGCTTAGTTATTAGCGGGGGGTCAGTAGCCAAAAACATTCAGTACTTC. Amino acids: CASSLVISGGSVAKNIQYF.